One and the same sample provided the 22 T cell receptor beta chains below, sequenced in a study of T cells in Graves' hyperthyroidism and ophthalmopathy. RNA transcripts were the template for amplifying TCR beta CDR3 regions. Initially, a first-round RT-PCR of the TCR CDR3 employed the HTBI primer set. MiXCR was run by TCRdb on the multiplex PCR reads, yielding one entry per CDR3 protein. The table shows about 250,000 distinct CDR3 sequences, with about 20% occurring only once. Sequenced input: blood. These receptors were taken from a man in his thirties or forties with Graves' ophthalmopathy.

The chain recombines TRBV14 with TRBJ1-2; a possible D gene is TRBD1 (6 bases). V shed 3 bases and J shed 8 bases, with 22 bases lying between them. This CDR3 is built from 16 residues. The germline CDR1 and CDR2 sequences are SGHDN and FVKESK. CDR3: CASSQRDRPRGAGYTF. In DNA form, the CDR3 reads TGTGCCAGCAGCCAGAGAGACAGGCCAAGGGGGGCCGGCTACACCTTC.

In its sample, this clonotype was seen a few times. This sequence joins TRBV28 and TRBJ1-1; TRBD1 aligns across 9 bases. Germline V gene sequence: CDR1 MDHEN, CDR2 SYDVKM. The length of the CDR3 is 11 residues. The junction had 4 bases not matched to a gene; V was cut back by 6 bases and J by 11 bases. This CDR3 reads CASRLQGAAFF. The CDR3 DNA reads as TGTGCCAGCAGACTACAGGGGGCCGCTTTCTTT.

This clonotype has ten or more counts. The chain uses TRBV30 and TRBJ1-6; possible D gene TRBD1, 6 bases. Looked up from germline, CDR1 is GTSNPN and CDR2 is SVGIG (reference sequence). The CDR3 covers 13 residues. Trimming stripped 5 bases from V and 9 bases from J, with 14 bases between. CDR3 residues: CAWAKQGGSPLHF. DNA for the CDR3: TGTGCCTGGGCCAAACAGGGCGGTTCACCCCTCCACTTT.

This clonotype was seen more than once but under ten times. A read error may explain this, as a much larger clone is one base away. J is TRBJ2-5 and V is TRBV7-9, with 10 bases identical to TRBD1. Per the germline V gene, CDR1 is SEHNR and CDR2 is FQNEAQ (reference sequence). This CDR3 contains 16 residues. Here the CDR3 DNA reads TGTGCCGGCAGCGTTACCGGGACAGGGGTCCGAGAGACCCAGTACTTC. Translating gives CAGSVTGTGVRETQYF.

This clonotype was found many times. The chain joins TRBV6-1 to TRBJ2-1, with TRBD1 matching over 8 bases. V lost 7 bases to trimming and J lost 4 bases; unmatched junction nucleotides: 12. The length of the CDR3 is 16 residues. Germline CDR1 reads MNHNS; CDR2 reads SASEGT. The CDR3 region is CASTSGGAGWYNEQFF. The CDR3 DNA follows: TGTGCCAGCACCTCAGGGGGCGCGGGATGGTACAATGAGCAGTTCTTC.

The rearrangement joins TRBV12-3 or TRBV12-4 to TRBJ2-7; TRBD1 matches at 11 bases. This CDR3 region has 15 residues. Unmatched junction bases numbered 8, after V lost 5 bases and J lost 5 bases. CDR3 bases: TGTGCCAGCAGTCTCGCCTGGACAGGGGGCGACGAGCAGTACTTC. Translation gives CASSLAWTGGDEQYF.

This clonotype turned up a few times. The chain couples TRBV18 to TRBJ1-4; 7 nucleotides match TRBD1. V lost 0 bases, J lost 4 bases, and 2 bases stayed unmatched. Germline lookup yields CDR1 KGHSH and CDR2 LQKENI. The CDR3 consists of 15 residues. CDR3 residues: CASSPPDRDNEKLFF. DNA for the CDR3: TGTGCCAGCTCACCACCTGACAGGGATAATGAAAAACTGTTTTTT.

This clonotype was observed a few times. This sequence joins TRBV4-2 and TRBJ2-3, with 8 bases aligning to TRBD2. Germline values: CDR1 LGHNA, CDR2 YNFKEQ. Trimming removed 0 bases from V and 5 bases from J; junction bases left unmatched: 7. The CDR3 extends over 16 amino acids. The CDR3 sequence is CASSQDPSGGLDTQYF. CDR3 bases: TGTGCCAGCAGCCAAGATCCTTCGGGAGGGTTAGATACGCAGTATTTT.

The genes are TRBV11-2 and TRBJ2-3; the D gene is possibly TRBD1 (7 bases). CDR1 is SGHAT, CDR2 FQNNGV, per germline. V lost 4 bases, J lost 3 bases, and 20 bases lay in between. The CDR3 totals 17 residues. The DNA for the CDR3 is TGTGCCAGCAGCTCGAGGGGGCTAGCGCCGTTTACAGATACGCAGTATTTT. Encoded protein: CASSSRGLAPFTDTQYF.

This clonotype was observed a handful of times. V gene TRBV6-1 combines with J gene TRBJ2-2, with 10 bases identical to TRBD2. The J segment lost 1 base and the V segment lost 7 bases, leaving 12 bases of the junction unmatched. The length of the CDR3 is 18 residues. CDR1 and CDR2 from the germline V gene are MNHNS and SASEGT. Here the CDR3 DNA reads TGTGCCAGCATAGGTTCTAGCGGGAGACGCATGAACACCGGGGAGCTGTTTTTT. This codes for CASIGSSGRRMNTGELFF.

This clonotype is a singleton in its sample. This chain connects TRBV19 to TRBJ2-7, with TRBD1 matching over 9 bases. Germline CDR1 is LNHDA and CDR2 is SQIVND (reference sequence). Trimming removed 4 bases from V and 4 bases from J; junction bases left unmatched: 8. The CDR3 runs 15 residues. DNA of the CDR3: TGTGCCAGTAGTACACAAGACAGGGGGAGTTACGAGCAGTACTTC. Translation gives CASSTQDRGSYEQYF. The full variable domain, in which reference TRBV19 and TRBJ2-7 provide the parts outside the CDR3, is DGGITQSPKYLFRKEGQNVTLSCEQNLNHDAMYWYRQDPGQGLRLIYYSQIVNDFQKGDIAEGYSVSREKKESFPLTVTSAQKNPTAFYLCASSTQDRGSYEQYFGPGTRLTVT.

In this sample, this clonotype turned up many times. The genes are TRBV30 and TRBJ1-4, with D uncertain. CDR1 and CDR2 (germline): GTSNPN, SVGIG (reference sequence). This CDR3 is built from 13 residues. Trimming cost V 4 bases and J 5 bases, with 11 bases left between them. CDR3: CAWKGSLNEKLFF. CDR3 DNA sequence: TGTGCCTGGAAGGGCAGCCTCAATGAAAAACTGTTTTTT.

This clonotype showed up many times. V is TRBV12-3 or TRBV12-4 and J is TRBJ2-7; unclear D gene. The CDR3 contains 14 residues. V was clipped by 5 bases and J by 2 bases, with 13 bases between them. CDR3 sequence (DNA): TGTGCCAGCAGTCCGAATGACGGAGCCTACGAGCAGTACTTC. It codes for CASSPNDGAYEQYF.

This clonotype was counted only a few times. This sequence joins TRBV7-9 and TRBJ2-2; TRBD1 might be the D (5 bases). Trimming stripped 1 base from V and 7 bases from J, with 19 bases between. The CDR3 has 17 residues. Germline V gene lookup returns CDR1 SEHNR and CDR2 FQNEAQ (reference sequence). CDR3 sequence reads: CASSLGIQQGDRGELFF. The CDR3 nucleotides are TGTGCCAGCAGCTTAGGGATCCAGCAAGGGGATCGCGGGGAGCTGTTTTTT.

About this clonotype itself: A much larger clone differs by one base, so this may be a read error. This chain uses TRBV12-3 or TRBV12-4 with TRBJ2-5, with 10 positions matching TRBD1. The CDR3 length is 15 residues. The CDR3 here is CAGRTSGTGVGTPYF. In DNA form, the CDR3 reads TGTGCCGGCAGAACCTCCGGGACAGGGGTCGGTACCCCCTACTTC.

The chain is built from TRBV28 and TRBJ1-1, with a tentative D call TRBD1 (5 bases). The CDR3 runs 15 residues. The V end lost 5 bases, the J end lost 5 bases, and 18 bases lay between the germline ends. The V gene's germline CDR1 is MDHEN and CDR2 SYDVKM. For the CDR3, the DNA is TGTGCCAGCAGTCTCCCTCACCCTCAGGGAACTGAAGCTTTCTTT. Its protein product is CASSLPHPQGTEAFF.

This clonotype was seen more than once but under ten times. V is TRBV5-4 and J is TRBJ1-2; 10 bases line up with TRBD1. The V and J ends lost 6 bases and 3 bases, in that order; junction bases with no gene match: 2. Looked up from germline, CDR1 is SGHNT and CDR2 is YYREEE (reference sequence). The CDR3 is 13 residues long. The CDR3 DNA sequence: TGTGCCAGCACCGGACAGGGGGACTATGGCTACACCTTC. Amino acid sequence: CASTGQGDYGYTF. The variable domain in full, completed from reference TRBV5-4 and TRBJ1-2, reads ETGVTQSPTHLIKTRGQQVTLRCSSQSGHNTVSWYQQALGQGPQFIFQYYREEENGRGNFPPRFSGLQFPNYSSELNVNALELDDSALYLCASTGQGDYGYTFGSGTRLTVV.

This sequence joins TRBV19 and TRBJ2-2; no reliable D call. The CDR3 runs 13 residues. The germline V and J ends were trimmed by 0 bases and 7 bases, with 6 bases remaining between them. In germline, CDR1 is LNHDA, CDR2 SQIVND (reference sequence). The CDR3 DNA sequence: TGTGCCAGTAGTATAGATCTCAGCGGGGAGCTGTTTTTT. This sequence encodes CASSIDLSGELFF.

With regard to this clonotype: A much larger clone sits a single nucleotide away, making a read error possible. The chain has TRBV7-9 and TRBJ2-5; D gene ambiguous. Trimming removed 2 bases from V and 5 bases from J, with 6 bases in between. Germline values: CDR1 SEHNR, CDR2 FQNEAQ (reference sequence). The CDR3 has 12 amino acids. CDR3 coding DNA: TGTGCCAGCAGCTTAATGGGGGAGACCCAGTACTTC. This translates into CASSLMGETQYF.

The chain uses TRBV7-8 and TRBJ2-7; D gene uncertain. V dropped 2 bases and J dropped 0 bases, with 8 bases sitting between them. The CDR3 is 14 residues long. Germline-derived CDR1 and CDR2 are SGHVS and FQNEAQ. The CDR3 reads CASSLRASSYEQYF. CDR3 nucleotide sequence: TGTGCCAGCAGCTTAAGGGCGAGCTCCTACGAGCAGTACTTC.

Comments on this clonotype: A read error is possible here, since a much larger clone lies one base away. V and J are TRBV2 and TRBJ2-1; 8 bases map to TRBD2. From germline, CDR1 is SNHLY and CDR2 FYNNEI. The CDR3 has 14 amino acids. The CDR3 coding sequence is TGTGCCTGCAGTGATGGCGGGAGGACGTATGAGCAGTTCTTC. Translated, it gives CACSDGGRTYEQFF.

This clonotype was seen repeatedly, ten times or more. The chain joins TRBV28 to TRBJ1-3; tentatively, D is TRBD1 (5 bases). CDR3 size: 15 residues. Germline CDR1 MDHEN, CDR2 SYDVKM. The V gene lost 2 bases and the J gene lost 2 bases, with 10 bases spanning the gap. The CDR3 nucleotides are TGTGCCAGCAGTTTAGGGACGGCCGCTGGAAACACCATATATTTT. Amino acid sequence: CASSLGTAAGNTIYF.